This T cell receptor (beta chain) was recorded in a study of long-term antiretroviral therapy in people with HIV. Study findings and constraints: Older ART regimens were possibly in use when the blood was collected between about 2003 and 2018. The study lacked data on ART adherence, viral resistance or therapy changes.

Before they underwent DNA extraction, samples held roughly 0.9-10 million cryopreserved PBMC. In germline, CDR1 is SGHNT, CDR2 YYREEE (reference sequence). The CDR3 covers 14 residues. V shed 2 bases and J shed 7 bases, with 12 bases lying between them. As concerns this clone: The target antigen is unknown.

Running of the v3.0 immunoSEQ assay took place at survey level. TCRdb's table, derived via immunoSEQ multiplex PCR, lists solely in-frame clones and lacks some. The data contain 15,000 or so clones, approximately 86% of them singletons. V usage is TRBV5-4 and J usage is TRBJ1-4; no clear D. The sample in question was unsorted PBMCs, obtained 6.2 years after starting antiretroviral therapy. The sequence was collected from a man aged 35 to 55 with HIV. The CDR3 nucleotides are TGTGCCAGCAGCTTTGGTGGCGCCGGTGAAAAACTGTTTTTT. Translated: CASSFGGAGEKLFF.